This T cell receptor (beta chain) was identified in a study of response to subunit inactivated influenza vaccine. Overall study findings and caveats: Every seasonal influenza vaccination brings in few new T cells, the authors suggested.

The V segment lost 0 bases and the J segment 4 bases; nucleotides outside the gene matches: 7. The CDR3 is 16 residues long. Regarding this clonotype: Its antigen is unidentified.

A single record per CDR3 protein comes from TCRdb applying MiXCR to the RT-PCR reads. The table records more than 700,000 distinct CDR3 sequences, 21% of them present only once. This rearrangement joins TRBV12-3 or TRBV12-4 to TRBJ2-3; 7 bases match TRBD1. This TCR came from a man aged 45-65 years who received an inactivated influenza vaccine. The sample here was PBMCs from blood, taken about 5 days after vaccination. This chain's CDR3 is CASSLAGQTFADTQYF. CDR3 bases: TGTGCCAGCAGTTTAGCGGGACAGACATTTGCAGATACGCAGTATTTT.